The T cell receptor (beta chain) described here comes from a study of CD8 T cells in Susac syndrome. Random hexamers were used to reverse transcribe about 0.45 to 1 ug of RNA. TCRdb re-derived calls from the immunoSEQ multiplex PCR reads in MiXCR, one entry per CDR3 protein. The repertoire holds some 150,000 distinct CDR3 sequences, around 94% seen once, with approximately 0.09% in the top ten. CDR3 length: 16 amino acids. Germline CDR1 and CDR2: SQVTM and ANQGSEA. With 4 bases clipped from V and 4 bases from J, the junction kept 11 bases outside the gene matches. Sequencing was performed on CD4+ T cells from PBMCs. V usage is TRBV29-1 and J usage is TRBJ2-5; 11 bases match TRBD1. The TCR was taken from a human donor in good health. Written as DNA, the CDR3 is TGCAGCGTTGGCCCGGGACAGGGGGTTATCGGAGAGACCCAGTACTTC. Translation gives CSVGPGQGVIGETQYF.